A single sample gave rise to the 15 T cell receptor beta chains below, sequenced in a study of T cell changes during pregnancy in multiple sclerosis (dated by TCRdb to between 2018 and 2020). Library generation was performed with the immunoSEQ multiplex PCR assay. The clones in this table, taken by TCRdb from immuneACCESS, are in-frame only. Not every clone is retained; where verified, under half of the shortfall comes from an unresolved V gene, and the cause of the rest is unknown. The table for this sample lists 60,000 to 90,000 clones; 89% of them were counted only once. Under 2.5% of the sample is taken by the ten largest. Specimen: peripheral blood, collected before pregnancy. All receptors come from a female donor with multiple sclerosis, enrolled in a pregnancy study.

This chain joins TRBV6-4 and TRBJ2-3; 8 bases line up with TRBD2. CDR3 length: 15 amino acids. Germline V gene data show CDR1 as MRHNA and CDR2 as SNTAGT. The J segment lost 2 bases and the V segment lost 4 bases, leaving 5 bases of the junction unmatched. CDR3 coding DNA: TGTGCCAGCAGTGGTGGCGGGGGGACCACAGATACGCAGTATTTT. It encodes CASSGGGGTTDTQYF.

This chain uses TRBV11-2 with TRBJ2-7; 8 nucleotides line up with TRBD1. Per germline, CDR1 SGHAT and CDR2 FQNNGV. Trimming at V came to 5 bases and at J to 7 bases, leaving 7 bases not matched to a gene. The CDR3 extends over 13 amino acids. CDR3 loop: CASSVGTGYEQYF. In DNA, the CDR3 is TGTGCCAGCAGCGTCGGGACAGGCTATGAGCAGTACTTC.

In DNA, the CDR3 is TGTGCCATTAAGACAGGGTTGAACACTGAAGCTTTCTTT. The encoded protein is CAIKTGLNTEAFF. The rearrangement joins TRBV10-3 to TRBJ1-1; 7 bases are a match to TRBD1. The CDR3 covers 13 residues. The trim removed 9 bases at V and 0 bases at J, leaving 4 bases unmatched. Germline V lookup: CDR1 ENHRY, CDR2 SYGVKD.

The CDR3 DNA is TGTGCCAGCAATGTGTTTAGACAGGGGATGAACTATGGCTACACCTTC. Translated, it gives CASNVFRQGMNYGYTF. The V and J genes are TRBV2 and TRBJ1-2, with 8 bases identical to TRBD1. Germline V lookup: CDR1 SNHLY, CDR2 FYNNEI. The CDR3 runs to 16 residues. The V gene end was trimmed by 7 bases and the J gene end by 2 bases; junction bases not matched to a gene: 12.

This clone has just a few counts. The V call is TRBV29-1, the J call TRBJ1-4, with D perhaps matching TRBD1 (6 bases). Germline assignment: CDR1 SQVTM and CDR2 ANQGSEA. CDR3 size: 12 residues. The V end was cut by 2 bases, the J end by 10 bases, with 11 bases between. CDR3 nucleotides: TGCAGCGTTGAACTGGGACAAGGAAAACTGTTTTTT. This translates into CSVELGQGKLFF.

The J gene is TRBJ1-4, the V gene TRBV5-4, with D tentatively TRBD1 (6 bases). CDR1 is SGHNT, CDR2 YYREEE, per germline (reference sequence). Trimming shortened V by 3 bases and J by 7 bases, and 19 bases separated the two germline ends. The CDR3 consists of 16 residues. This CDR3 reads CASSSSGGGLVEKLFF. CDR3 DNA sequence: TGTGCCAGCAGCTCGTCGGGCGGGGGGCTAGTTGAAAAACTGTTTTTT.

This sequence joins TRBV13 and TRBJ1-2; no clear D. The CDR3 runs to 15 residues. Germline CDR1 PRHDT, CDR2 FYEKMQ (reference sequence). Trimming left V 5 bases short and J 3 bases short, with 16 bases between. In DNA form, the CDR3 reads TGTGCCAGCAGCGACGAAATCCTAGGATACTATGGCTACACCTTC. Translating gives CASSDEILGYYGYTF.

The genes are TRBV5-5 and TRBJ1-4; 7 bases agree with TRBD1. J lost 9 bases, V lost 3 bases, and 8 bases had no gene match. Germline V gene lookup returns CDR1 SGHKS and CDR2 YYEKEE (reference sequence). The CDR3 runs 14 residues. The CDR3 coding sequence is TGTGCCAGCAGCTCAAACCGGGACAGCAAAAAACTGTTTTTT. Protein: CASSSNRDSKKLFF.

The V and J genes are TRBV5-1 and TRBJ1-1; maybe TRBD1 (5 bases). V gave up 2 bases and J gave up 1 base, with 15 bases separating them. The CDR3 runs to 16 residues. CDR1 SGHRS and CDR2 YFSETQ come from the germline V gene. The CDR3 DNA reads as TGCGCCAGCAGCTTCACCCGCGGGACTGAGAACACTGAAGCTTTCTTT. It specifies CASSFTRGTENTEAFF.

The chain carries TRBV18 and TRBJ1-1; D is perhaps TRBD1 (6 bases). Germline V gene sequence: CDR1 KGHSH, CDR2 LQKENI. The CDR3 length is 16 residues. Between the trimmed V and J ends, which lost 5 bases and 3 bases, there was a span of 19 bases. The CDR3 protein is CASSDRSRGTDTEAFF. Written as DNA, the CDR3 is TGTGCCAGCTCAGACCGGTCGAGGGGGACGGACACTGAAGCTTTCTTT.

The chain has TRBV7-8 and TRBJ2-1, with 13 bases matching TRBD2. The CDR3 extends over 17 amino acids. V was pared by 5 bases and J by 4 bases, with 8 bases of the junction left unmatched. Germline V CDR1 and CDR2: SGHVS, FQNEAQ. The DNA for the CDR3 is TGTGCCAGCAGCCCGAGGACTAGCGGGGGTGAATACAATGAGCAGTTCTTC. Its translation: CASSPRTSGGEYNEQFF.

This clone has a handful of counts. This chain links TRBV6-4 with TRBJ2-3; 7 nucleotides match TRBD2. This CDR3 region has 15 residues. Trimming at V came to 3 bases and at J to 2 bases, leaving 5 bases not matched to a gene. CDR1 is MRHNA, CDR2 SNTAGT, per germline. For the CDR3, the DNA is TGTGCCAGCAGTGAGGGCGGGGGATACACAGATACGCAGTATTTT. Protein sequence: CASSEGGGYTDTQYF.

This clone was counted a single time. The rearrangement links TRBV5-7 to TRBJ1-1; possibly TRBD1 for D (6 bases). TRBV5-7 counts as an open reading frame of uncertain function. This CDR3 region has 16 residues. The V end lost 0 bases, the J end lost 1 base, and 13 bases lay between the germline ends. CDR3 nucleotide sequence: TGTGCCAGCAGCTTGGCGGGGAGAGGGGGGAACACTGAAGCTTTCTTT. This sequence encodes CASSLAGRGGNTEAFF.

This rearrangement joins TRBV7-6 to TRBJ2-7, with a possible D match to TRBD1 (6 bases). CDR1 and CDR2 from the germline V gene are SGHVS and FNYEAQ. The CDR3 is 13 residues long. Trimming shortened V by 5 bases and J by 3 bases, and 11 bases separated the two germline ends. CDR3 nucleotide sequence: TGTGCCAGCAGCGCTGGACAGCGCTACGAGCAGTACTTC. Protein: CASSAGQRYEQYF.

Only one count was recorded for this clone. The sample has other DNA sequences that encode this CDR3 too. In DNA, the CDR3 is TGTGCCAGCAGCCTAAACTACTACGAGCAGTACTTC. This sequence encodes CASSLNYYEQYF. The J gene is TRBJ2-7, the V gene TRBV5-8; D not resolved. Per germline, CDR1 SGHTS and CDR2 YDEGEE. V lost 4 bases and J 3 bases, leaving 8 bases between the germline ends. The CDR3 loop spans 12 amino acids.